This entry lists 2 T cell receptor beta chains sequenced from one sample in a study of T cell repertoires in cytomegalovirus infection. One entry per CDR3 protein, called by TCRdb with MiXCR from the reads. This sample has roughly 990,000 distinct CDR3 sequences; around 31% occur once, and the top ten carry roughly 13%. Their recognized antigens are unknown. Sequenced here: cultured CD8+ T cells from PBMCs, sampled from culture after CMV antigen stimulation. The source is a human donor in good health (CMV status not recorded). Some clones in this sample may be carry-over from other donors' samples.

The chain employs TRBV4-3 and TRBJ1-1; D is undetermined. Germline lookup yields CDR1 LGHNA and CDR2 YSLEER. Trimming took off 0 bases at V and 1 base at J, with 6 bases between the two ends. CDR3 length: 14 residues. DNA for the CDR3: TGCGCCAGCAGCCAAGAACAGTCGAACACTGAAGCTTTCTTT. Translation gives CASSQEQSNTEAFF.

The chain joins TRBV7-9 to TRBJ2-3; the D gene is possibly TRBD1 (5 bases). CDR1 is SEHNR, CDR2 FQNEAQ, per germline (reference sequence). V gave up 5 bases and J gave up 0 bases, with 12 bases separating them. The CDR3 covers 15 residues. The CDR3, as DNA: TGTGCCAGCAGCATCCTGGGGCGAAGCACAGATACGCAGTATTTT. Its protein is CASSILGRSTDTQYF.